This T cell receptor (beta chain) derives from a study of regulatory T cells in long-lasting Graves disease. General observations from the study: A greater number of public clonotypes (over 2,500) was shared by persistent patients than by new patients (around 970).

This clonotype was seen a few times. Its antigen is still unknown. Time point meaning: newly diagnosed GD, antithyroid drugs for less than 3 months. PBMC RNA was the source of the TCR library. With V trimmed by 2 bases and J by 4 bases, 9 bases remained unmatched. The CDR3 sequence is 15 residues long. CDR1 and CDR2 (germline): DFQATT, SNEGSKA (reference sequence). Investigators prepared the TCR beta libraries by applying iRepertoire HTBI primers and Arm-PCR of CDR3 regions. TCRdb analysed the multiplex PCR reads with MiXCR anew, one entry per CDR3 protein. The profile shows 510,000 or so distinct CDR3 sequences, around 12% of them singletons. These data also featured in a second study, about T cells in Graves' hyperthyroidism and ophthalmopathy. That work states: Exclusion of patients followed from uncontrolled infection, other autoimmune disease, pregnancy or lactation. In the blood, most expanded thyroid clonotypes above 0.001 appeared as well.

Source: peripheral blood mononuclear cells (PBMCs), taken at new diagnosis, from a patient treated with antithyroid drugs. The chain employs TRBV20-1 and TRBJ1-1, with 8 bases that match TRBD1. The receptor was isolated from a young woman with Graves disease. CDR3 in DNA: TGCAGTGCTAGACCCATCGGGACAGGCAGCACTGAAGCTTTCTTT. Translated: CSARPIGTGSTEAFF.